The 13 T cell receptor beta chains below come from one sample, sequenced in a study of PD-L1 blockade in urothelial cancer. The time point here: peripheral blood 6 weeks after treatment start. The protocol was immunoSEQ multiplex PCR, while the TCRdb copy is restricted to in-frame clones and leaves out a portion. The sample yields about 120,000 clones, about 82% seen once. The sample consisted of PBMCs, taken around atezolizumab (anti-PD-L1) treatment. The receptors derive from a man aged 45-60 years with urothelial cancer.

This clone appeared once. This CDR3 is also generated by other DNA sequences in the sample. J is TRBJ2-7 and V is TRBV6-1; 9 positions agree with TRBD2. Germline assignment: CDR1 MNHNS and CDR2 SASEGT. V trimming: 4 bases; J trimming: 9 bases; junction bases outside the gene matches: 13. The CDR3 covers 15 residues. CDR3 protein: CASSVATSGLQAQYF. CDR3 sequence (DNA): TGTGCCAGCAGTGTAGCGACTAGCGGCTTGCAGGCGCAGTACTTC.

As DNA, the CDR3 is TGTGCCAGCAGCGTAGACCGACAGGAGCCAGGAAATGAGCAGTTCTTC. It is translated as CASSVDRQEPGNEQFF. The chain carries TRBV9 and TRBJ2-1; tentatively, D is TRBD1 (6 bases). Germline V gene lookup returns CDR1 SGDLS and CDR2 YYNGEE. The CDR3 sequence is 16 residues long. V dropped 0 bases and J dropped 7 bases, with 17 bases sitting between them. Full variable domain (missing parts from reference TRBV9 and TRBJ2-1): DSGVTQTPKHLITATGQRVTLRCSPRSGDLSVYWYQQSLDQGLQFLIQYYNGEERAKGNILERFSAQQFPDLHSELNLSSLELGDSALYFCASSVDRQEPGNEQFFGPGTRLTVL.

The chain joins TRBV15 to TRBJ2-1, with 9 positions matching TRBD2. The CDR3 length is 17 residues. The J segment lost 3 bases and the V segment lost 1 base, leaving 7 bases of the junction unmatched. Germline V CDR1 and CDR2: LNHNV, YYDKDF (reference sequence). The CDR3: CATSRGQASGIYNEQFF. CDR3 sequence (DNA): TGTGCCACCAGCAGAGGTCAGGCTAGCGGGATCTACAATGAGCAGTTCTTC.

This clone was counted between two and nine times. This rearrangement joins TRBV28 to TRBJ1-1, with TRBD1 matching over 7 bases. The CDR3 sequence is 13 residues long. From germline, CDR1 is MDHEN and CDR2 SYDVKM. Unmatched junction bases numbered 6, after V lost 4 bases and J lost 7 bases. The DNA for the CDR3 is TGTGCCAGCAGTTACAGGGGAAGTTTTGAAGCTTTCTTT. Protein sequence: CASSYRGSFEAFF.

The CDR3 here is CASSQPGQGSYEQYF. CDR3 nucleotide sequence: TGTGCCAGCAGTCAACCGGGACAGGGGTCCTACGAGCAGTACTTC. V usage is TRBV28 and J usage is TRBJ2-7; 10 nucleotides align to TRBD1. CDR1 and CDR2 (germline): MDHEN, SYDVKM. This CDR3 contains 15 residues. With V trimmed by 5 bases and J by 1 base, 5 bases remained unmatched.

This chain links TRBV19 with TRBJ2-7; maybe TRBD1 (5 bases). Germline CDR1 LNHDA, CDR2 SQIVND (reference sequence). The CDR3 is made up of 14 amino acids. Deletions cut 4 bases from V and 2 bases from J, with 12 bases between. CDR3 sequence: CASSRMDITYEQYF. The CDR3 DNA follows: TGTGCCAGTAGTAGGATGGACATCACCTACGAGCAGTACTTC.

This clone occurred once. This chain joins TRBV28 and TRBJ2-3; maybe TRBD2 (5 bases). CDR1 and CDR2 (germline): MDHEN, SYDVKM. V was clipped by 7 bases and J by 2 bases, with 13 bases between them. There are 14 residues in the CDR3. In nucleotides, the CDR3 is TGTGCCAGCAATCAAGGAGGACTCACAGATACGCAGTATTTT. This gives the protein CASNQGGLTDTQYF. The whole variable domain, remainder taken from reference TRBV28 and TRBJ2-3, is DVKVTQSSRYLVKRTGEKVFLECVQDMDHENMFWYRQDPGLGLRLIYFSYDVKMKEKGDIPEGYSVSREKKERFSLILESASTNQTSMYLCASNQGGLTDTQYFGPGTRLTVL.

For the CDR3, the DNA is TGTGCCAGCAGTGGACAGGGCTTTGGCGGGGAGCTGTTTTTT. As protein: CASSGQGFGGELFF. V gene TRBV28 combines with J gene TRBJ2-2, with 8 bases that match TRBD1. The CDR3 sequence is 14 residues long. In germline, CDR1 is MDHEN, CDR2 SYDVKM. V dropped 5 bases and J dropped 7; count of bases not matched to a gene: 6.

This rearrangement joins TRBV9 to TRBJ2-6; the match to TRBD1 covers 11 bases. V shed 3 bases and J 0 bases; nucleotides not matched to a gene: 17. The CDR3 has 22 amino acids. CDR1 and CDR2 from the germline V gene are SGDLS and YYNGEE. The CDR3 is CASSARSDRGRIGFSGANVLTF. The CDR3 region has the DNA TGTGCCAGCAGCGCAAGATCGGACAGGGGGCGGATTGGTTTCTCTGGGGCCAACGTCCTGACTTTC.

The V gene is TRBV6-5, the J gene TRBJ2-5, with D possibly being TRBD1 (5 bases). The germline V gene encodes CDR1 MNHEY and CDR2 SVGAGI. The CDR3 contains 13 residues. V was trimmed by 7 bases and J by 4 bases, leaving 13 bases between them. The CDR3 DNA is TGTGCCAGCAAGGGGCCGGGTGTAGAGACCCAGTACTTC. Amino acids: CASKGPGVETQYF.

V is TRBV14 and J is TRBJ2-4, with 8 bases that match TRBD1. V shed 3 bases, J shed 6 bases, and the junction held 4 bases outside the gene matches. The CDR3 covers 14 residues. Germline values: CDR1 SGHDN, CDR2 FVKESK. The CDR3 sequence: CASSQPGQANIQYF. CDR3 nucleotide sequence: TGTGCCAGCAGCCAGCCGGGACAGGCAAACATTCAGTACTTC.

This clone was counted between two and nine times. This chain joins TRBV9 and TRBJ1-3, with D maybe TRBD1 (6 bases). The ends were cut back, 6 bases at V and 4 bases at J, with 20 bases in the middle. The V gene's germline CDR1 is SGDLS and CDR2 YYNGEE. This CDR3 region has 16 residues. The CDR3: CASTTTGLDGGNTIYF. The CDR3 DNA is TGTGCCAGCACCACCACAGGGCTAGATGGGGGAAACACCATATATTTT.

This chain uses TRBV15 with TRBJ1-3; the D gene is possibly TRBD1 (6 bases). Trimming shortened V by 5 bases and J by 5 bases, and 16 bases separated the two germline ends. Germline V lookup: CDR1 LNHNV, CDR2 YYDKDF (reference sequence). The CDR3 covers 15 residues. CDR3 nucleotide sequence: TGTGCCACCAGCCGAAGAGGGGGAGACCGAAACACCATATATTTT. This codes for CATSRRGGDRNTIYF.